This is a list of T cell receptor beta chains from one sample in a study of blood T cell repertoires in COVID-19. Using immunoSEQ multiplex PCR, the repertoire was profiled, and TCRdb retains in-frame clones only, with some absent. The sample has tens of thousands of clones; 65% to 80% are singletons. Sequencing used peripheral blood. The receptors stem from a man in his sixties or seventies with acute or convalescent COVID-19. Each CDR3 is given with its conserved first and last residue. D genes are given only for firm matches. Not every row has a clone size; where given, it reads once, few, many or a size class.

>15|NA|TRBJ1-2|NA|TRBV2
CASSGSAQGSYGYTF
TGTGCCAGCAGTGGGTCAGCACAGGGCAGCTATGGCTACACCTTC
>13|NA|TRBJ1-4|once|TRBV2
CASSDGANEKLFF
TGTGCCAGCAGTGACGGGGCTAATGAAAAACTGTTTTTT
>14|NA|TRBJ2-6|NA|TRBV27
CASRSLSGANVLTF
TGTGCCAGCAGAAGCCTCTCTGGGGCCAACGTCCTGACTTTC
>14|TRBD1|TRBJ1-2|NA|TRBV6-6
CASSYSDRGPGYTF
TGTGCCAGCAGTTACTCTGACAGGGGTCCTGGCTACACCTTC
>16|NA|TRBJ2-1|NA|TRBV7-3
CASSTEGGLAYNEQFF
TGTGCCAGCAGCACTGAGGGGGGGTTAGCCTACAATGAGCAGTTCTTC
>13|NA|TRBJ1-2|NA|TRBV6-1
CASSEQGSYGYTF
TGTGCCAGCAGTGAACAGGGGAGCTATGGCTACACCTTC
>17|TRBD1|TRBJ1-3|NA|TRBV28
CASSFSGQGFSGNTIYF
TGTGCCAGCAGTTTCTCCGGACAGGGATTCTCTGGAAACACCATATATTTT
>14|TRBD2|TRBJ2-3|NA|TRBV11-2
CASSRAGTTDTQYF
TGTGCCAGCAGCCGAGCGGGGACCACAGATACGCAGTATTTT
>15|TRBD1|TRBJ2-1|NA|TRBV27
CASSRPGTGDNEQFF
TGTGCCAGCAGCCGTCCCGGGACAGGGGATAATGAGCAGTTCTTC
>16|TRBD2|TRBJ2-3|NA|TRBV3-1/TRBV3-2
CASSLGTSGATDTQYF
TGTGCCAGCAGCCTCGGGACTAGCGGGGCCACAGATACGCAGTATTTT
>15|TRBD1|TRBJ2-1|NA|TRBV6-6
CASNKGGQGLHEQFF
TGTGCCAGCAACAAAGGCGGACAGGGGTTGCATGAGCAGTTCTTC
>16|NA|TRBJ2-2|NA|TRBV18
CASSHDRSRNTGELFF
TGTGCCAGCTCACACGACAGGTCGAGGAACACCGGGGAGCTGTTTTTT
>19|TRBD1|TRBJ1-6|few|TRBV7-2
CASSQSYVRTGDSISPLHF
TGTGCCAGCAGCCAATCTTACGTTAGGACAGGGGATTCGATTTCACCCCTCCACTTT
>15|TRBD1|TRBJ1-1|once|TRBV29-1
CSVLHSRQGNTEAFF
TGCAGCGTCCTACATTCGAGACAGGGAAACACTGAAGCTTTCTTT
>14|NA|TRBJ1-1|NA|TRBV9
CASSVEQGSTEAFF
TGTGCCAGCAGCGTAGAACAGGGCTCCACTGAAGCTTTCTTT
>14|TRBD1|TRBJ1-5|few|TRBV3-1/TRBV3-2
CASSLTGPNQPQHF
TGTGCCAGCAGCCTGACAGGGCCGAATCAGCCCCAGCATTTT
>14|NA|TRBJ2-3|NA|TRBV15
CATSRGTGADTQYF
TGTGCCACCAGCAGAGGGACGGGGGCAGATACGCAGTATTTT
>14|TRBD2|TRBJ2-1|once|TRBV4-1
CASSQDRGLAEQFF
TGCGCCAGCAGCCAAGATAGGGGACTAGCGGAGCAGTTCTTC
>15|TRBD1|TRBJ1-2|large|TRBV5-6
CASSQGTGTYYGYTF
TGTGCCAGCAGCCAAGGGACAGGGACTTATTATGGCTACACCTTC
>13|TRBD1|TRBJ1-2|NA|TRBV3-1/TRBV3-2
CASSLQGASGYTF
TGTGCCAGCAGCCTACAGGGGGCGTCCGGCTACACCTTC
>13|NA|TRBJ2-7|NA|TRBV5-5
CASSPWGYYEQYF
TGTGCCAGCAGCCCCTGGGGCTACTACGAGCAGTACTTC
>15|NA|TRBJ2-7|NA|TRBV28
CASTVGGLRPYEQYF
TGTGCCAGCACCGTGGGAGGACTTAGGCCCTACGAGCAGTACTTC
>14|NA|TRBJ1-2|NA|TRBV4-1
CASSQERAGDGYTF
TGCGCCAGCAGCCAAGAGAGGGCAGGAGATGGCTACACCTTC
>15|NA|TRBJ2-2|NA|TRBV7-3
CASSLNPGRTGELFF
TGTGCCAGCAGCTTAAACCCTGGGAGGACCGGGGAGCTGTTTTTT
>15|NA|TRBJ1-5|NA|TRBV6-1
CASSEGVSGNQPQHF
TGTGCCAGCAGTGAAGGGGTGAGCGGCAATCAGCCCCAGCATTTT
>11|NA|TRBJ2-7|NA|TRBV7-9
CASSPLREQYF
TGTGCCAGCAGCCCCCTTCGTGAGCAGTACTTC
>16|NA|TRBJ2-1|NA|TRBV14
CASSQDPGVSYNEQFF
TGTGCCAGCAGCCAAGATCCAGGGGTCTCCTACAATGAGCAGTTCTTC
>17|TRBD1|TRBJ1-2|NA|TRBV18
CASSPPSTGGASDGYTF
TGTGCCAGCTCACCACCTTCGACAGGGGGCGCGTCTGACGGCTACACCTTC
>13|NA|TRBJ2-1|NA|TRBV10-3
CAITPGHYNEQFF
TGTGCCATCACCCCGGGACATTACAATGAGCAGTTCTTC
>13|NA|TRBJ1-6|few|TRBV11-2
CATGEAYNSPLHF
TGTGCCACGGGGGAGGCGTATAATTCACCCCTCCACTTT
>15|NA|TRBJ1-5|NA|TRBV27
CASSFGGRGNQPQHF
TGTGCCAGCAGTTTCGGGGGGAGAGGCAATCAGCCCCAGCATTTT
>12|NA|TRBJ1-2|few|TRBV19
CASSIGTGGYTF
TGTGCCAGTAGTATTGGTACAGGTGGCTACACCTTC
>13|NA|TRBJ1-5|few|TRBV7-9
CASSLQGGQPQHF
TGTGCCAGCAGCTTACAGGGCGGTCAGCCCCAGCATTTT
>15|TRBD1|TRBJ2-5|NA|TRBV5-4
CASSTLDRGTETQYF
TGTGCCAGCAGCACCCTGGACAGGGGCACGGAGACCCAGTACTTC
>14|TRBD2|TRBJ2-7|few|TRBV5-5
CASSNQRGTYEQYF
TGTGCCAGCAGCAATCAGCGGGGGACCTACGAGCAGTACTTC
>13|NA|TRBJ1-2|NA|TRBV2
CASSEGPLQGNTF
TGTGCCAGCAGTGAAGGCCCATTACAGGGAAACACCTTC
>15|TRBD2|TRBJ2-5|NA|TRBV5-1
CASSLRLAGERTQYF
TGCGCCAGCAGCTTGAGGCTAGCGGGGGAGAGGACCCAGTACTTC
>13|NA|TRBJ1-4|few|TRBV4-2
CASSQDSDEKLFF
TGTGCCAGCAGCCAAGATAGCGACGAAAAACTGTTTTTT
>13|NA|TRBJ1-5|NA|TRBV5-4
CASSFGENQPQHF
TGTGCCAGCAGCTTCGGAGAAAATCAGCCCCAGCATTTT
>16|TRBD1|TRBJ1-1|once|TRBV5-6
CASSYDRAYLNTEAFF
TGTGCCAGCAGCTACGACAGGGCCTATTTGAACACTGAAGCTTTCTTT
>14|TRBD2|TRBJ2-3|NA|TRBV10-2
CASSSGGSTDTQYF
TGCGCCAGCAGTAGCGGGGGTAGCACAGATACGCAGTATTTT
>18|TRBD1|TRBJ1-2|NA|TRBV2
CASSERRGTGGLGYGYTF
TGTGCCAGCAGTGAAAGGCGGGGAACAGGGGGCTTAGGCTATGGCTACACCTTC
>16|TRBD2|TRBJ2-2|NA|TRBV5-5
CASSRKTGLSTGELFF
TGTGCCAGCAGCCGCAAGACGGGACTAAGCACCGGGGAGCTGTTTTTT
>14|TRBD1|TRBJ1-1|few|TRBV18
CASSPPNRGTEAFF
TGTGCCAGCTCACCACCGAACAGGGGCACTGAAGCTTTCTTT
>14|TRBD1|TRBJ1-2|NA|TRBV7-9
CASSVGQTNYGYTF
TGTGCCAGCAGCGTGGGACAGACTAACTATGGCTACACCTTC
>13|TRBD2|TRBJ2-1|NA|TRBV28
CAGSSGGAREQFF
TGTGCCGGCTCTAGCGGGGGGGCACGAGAGCAGTTCTTC
>13|TRBD2|TRBJ2-2|NA|TRBV7-7
CASSGTRDGELFF
TGTGCCAGCAGCGGGACTAGAGACGGGGAGCTGTTTTTT
>14|NA|TRBJ2-3|once|TRBV27
CASSPFSSTDTQYF
TGTGCCAGCAGTCCCTTCTCTAGCACAGATACGCAGTATTTT
>17|NA|TRBJ1-2|once|TRBV6-6
CASSPTWTRGTNYGYTF
TGTGCCAGCAGTCCAACCTGGACAAGGGGCACTAACTATGGCTACACCTTC
>14|TRBD1|TRBJ2-6|NA|TRBV6-5
CASKTGFGANVLTF
TGTGCCAGCAAGACAGGGTTTGGGGCCAACGTCCTGACTTTC
>17|TRBD1|TRBJ2-3|NA|TRBV28
CASSSPAGGQGGDTQYF
TGTGCCAGCAGTTCCCCCGCCGGTGGACAGGGAGGAGATACGCAGTATTTT
>13|NA|TRBJ1-5|NA|TRBV27
CASSSRGSQPQHF
TGTGCCAGCAGTTCTCGAGGCAGCCAGCCCCAGCATTTT
>13|NA|TRBJ1-2|NA|TRBV19
CASSRTTNYGYTF
TGTGCCAGTAGTAGGACAACTAACTATGGCTACACCTTC
>14|NA|TRBJ2-3|once|TRBV29-1
CSARFGGLTDTQYF
TGCAGCGCCCGGTTTGGGGGACTCACAGATACGCAGTATTTT
>15|TRBD2|TRBJ2-3|NA|TRBV10-3
CAMRGGESYTDTQYF
TGTGCCATGAGGGGAGGGGAAAGTTATACAGATACGCAGTATTTT